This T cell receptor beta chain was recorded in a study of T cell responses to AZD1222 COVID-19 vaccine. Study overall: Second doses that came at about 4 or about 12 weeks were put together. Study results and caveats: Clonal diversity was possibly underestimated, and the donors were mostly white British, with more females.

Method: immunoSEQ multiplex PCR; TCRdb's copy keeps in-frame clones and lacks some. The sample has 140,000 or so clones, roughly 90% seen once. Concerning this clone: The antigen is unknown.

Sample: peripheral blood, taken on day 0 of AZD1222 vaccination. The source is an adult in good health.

In DNA form, the CDR3 reads TGTGCCAGCACCGAACAGGGGAACACTGAAGCTTTCTTT. Translation: CASTEQGNTEAFF. The J gene is TRBJ1-1, the V gene TRBV7-9; D is perhaps TRBD1 (6 bases). CDR3 length equals 13 residues. The germline V and J ends were trimmed by 7 bases and 1 base, with 10 bases remaining between them. CDR1 SEHNR and CDR2 FQNEAQ come from the germline V gene (reference sequence).